These 17 T cell receptor beta chains were all obtained from the same sample, sequenced in a study of read filtering for tumor transcriptome and immune sequencing. This library used roughly 400 ng RNA and molecular barcoded adaptors spanning alpha/delta and beta/gamma chains. TCRdb processed the reads anew with MiXCR; each CDR3 protein has one entry. The table includes some 50,000 distinct CDR3 sequences, less than 20% detected once. What was sequenced was a population of CD138-negative cells sorted from bone marrow. The receptors come from a donor aged 40 or over with multiple myeloma.

In its sample, this clonotype was seen many times. The chain has TRBV29-1 and TRBJ2-4; 10 nucleotides line up with TRBD1. The CDR3 has 15 amino acids. V shed 7 bases and J 9 bases; nucleotides not matched to a gene: 15. Germline CDR1 SQVTM, CDR2 ANQGSEA. Here the CDR3 reads CSGKTGGSGSGIQYF. The CDR3 DNA sequence: TGCAGCGGGAAGACAGGGGGCAGCGGGAGCGGCATTCAGTACTTC.

This clonotype was observed at least ten times. V usage is TRBV29-1 and J usage is TRBJ2-3, with 13 bases identical to TRBD2. This CDR3 has 19 residues. CDR1 is SQVTM, CDR2 ANQGSEA, per germline. The junction had 11 bases not matched to a gene; V was cut back by 2 bases and J by 0 bases. The CDR3 sequence: CSVETSGRASAISTDTQYF. The CDR3 DNA reads as TGCAGCGTTGAAACTAGCGGGAGGGCCTCGGCCATTAGCACAGATACGCAGTATTTT.

In its sample, this clonotype was seen a few times. J is TRBJ2-3 and V is TRBV2; 7 positions agree with TRBD2. With 3 bases clipped from V and 2 bases from J, the junction kept 2 bases outside the gene matches. This CDR3 has 14 residues. Germline CDR1 and CDR2: SNHLY and FYNNEI. The CDR3 loop is CASSDGRFTDTQYF. In nucleotides, the CDR3 is TGTGCCAGCAGTGACGGGAGGTTCACAGATACGCAGTATTTT.

This clonotype was counted ten times or more. The CDR3: CASSPQALAEGGQTQYF. CDR3 nucleotide sequence: TGTGCCAGCAGCCCGCAGGCCCTAGCGGAGGGGGGGCAGACCCAGTACTTC. The V gene is TRBV7-2, the J gene TRBJ2-5; D might be TRBD2 (7 bases). The CDR3 covers 17 residues. V lost 5 bases, J lost 6 bases, and 25 bases lay in between. Looked up from germline, CDR1 is SGHTA and CDR2 is FQGNSA.

This clonotype was seen ten or more times. This rearrangement joins TRBV29-1 to TRBJ2-5, with TRBD2 as a possible D gene (6 bases). Germline lookup yields CDR1 SQVTM and CDR2 ANQGSEA. The CDR3 consists of 13 residues. V lost 5 bases and J 5 bases, leaving 15 bases between the germline ends. As DNA, the CDR3 is TGCAGCGTTAATTATTTTGGAGGGGAGACCCAGTACTTC. Encoded protein: CSVNYFGGETQYF.

The chain links TRBV4-1 to TRBJ2-5; a possible D gene is TRBD1 (6 bases). Germline CDR1 MGHRA, CDR2 YSYEKL. The CDR3 is 15 amino acids. V was shortened by 5 bases and J by 4 bases, with 17 bases between the two germline ends. The CDR3 DNA sequence: TGCGCCAGCAGCGATCCAGGGGTGGTGTTAGAGACCCAGTACTTC. This codes for CASSDPGVVLETQYF.

As regards this clonotype: The final CDR3 position lacks the conserved phenylalanine or tryptophan, pointing to a likely read error. This sequence joins TRBV7-2 and TRBJ2-2; a weak D match, TRBD2 (5 bases). The CDR3 consists of 14 residues. The germline CDR1 and CDR2 sequences are SGHTA and FQGNSA. The ends were cut back, 7 bases at V and 5 bases at J, with 14 bases in the middle. The CDR3 nucleotides are TGTGCCAGCAATACCGGGCCGGGGACCGGGGAGCTGTTTTAT. As protein: CASNTGPGTGELFY.

With regard to this clonotype: The conserved closing phenylalanine or tryptophan is absent in this CDR3, likely reflecting a read error. This chain uses TRBV2 with TRBJ2-3; D gene ambiguous. There are 16 residues in the CDR3. The germline V gene has CDR1 SNHLY and CDR2 FYNNEI. Here the CDR3 reads CARSDVGSFSTDTQYL. The CDR3, as DNA: TGTGCCAGAAGTGATGTAGGATCCTTTAGCACAGATACGCAGTATCTT.

The gene calls are TRBV6-5 and TRBJ2-3; D may be TRBD1 (5 bases). V lost 8 bases and J lost 0, with 15 bases in between. Per germline, CDR1 MNHEY and CDR2 SVGAGI. The CDR3 length is 15 residues. The DNA for the CDR3 is TGTGCCAGCCGCCACCTAGGGGCTAGCACAGATACGCAGTATTTT. It codes for CASRHLGASTDTQYF.

This clonotype was picked up a small number of times. J is TRBJ2-1 and V is TRBV20-1; 13 bases fit TRBD2. Germline assignment: CDR1 DFQATT and CDR2 SNEGSKA (reference sequence). The CDR3 contains 15 residues. J gave up 6 bases and V 6 bases, and 8 bases lay outside the gene matches. The CDR3 protein is CSAKGLAGFGNEQFF. CDR3 bases: TGCAGTGCAAAGGGACTAGCGGGATTCGGCAATGAGCAGTTCTTC.

This clonotype was seen many times. J is TRBJ2-7 and V is TRBV7-6; TRBD2 agrees at 8 bases. The CDR3 is 13 amino acids. The ends lost 5 bases at V and 3 bases at J; junction bases unmatched: 3. Germline loops: CDR1 SGHVS, CDR2 FNYEAQ. CDR3 protein: CASSATSGYEQYF. The CDR3, as DNA: TGTGCCAGCAGCGCAACTAGCGGCTACGAGCAGTACTTC.

J is TRBJ2-1 and V is TRBV29-1; TRBD2 might be the D (6 bases). Germline lookup yields CDR1 SQVTM and CDR2 ANQGSEA. V shed 1 base and J shed 5 bases, with 9 bases lying between them. The CDR3 runs 13 residues. CDR3 loop: CSVEAGENNEQFF. CDR3 DNA sequence: TGCAGCGTTGAAGCGGGAGAGAACAATGAGCAGTTCTTC.

Here the CDR3 reads CASSLRGALNYGYTF. Written as DNA, the CDR3 is TGTGCCAGCAGTTTACGGGGGGCCCTTAACTATGGCTACACCTTC. This chain connects TRBV12-3 or TRBV12-4 to TRBJ1-2, with a tentative D call TRBD1 (6 bases). V lost 2 bases, J lost 1 base, and 11 bases lay in between. The CDR3 is 15 amino acids.

To note about this clonotype: This could be a read error, since a much larger clone is one nucleotide away. The CDR3 end shows no conserved phenylalanine or tryptophan, and so a read error is likely. The chain couples TRBV6-1 to TRBJ2-2; the D gene is possibly TRBD2 (5 bases). Trimming pared 0 bases from V and 5 bases from J, leaving 10 bases between. This CDR3 region has 15 residues. From germline, CDR1 is MNHNS and CDR2 SASEGT. CDR3 loop: CASSEAIRGTGELFL. CDR3 DNA: TGTGCCAGCAGTGAAGCGATCCGCGGGACCGGGGAGCTGTTTCTT.

Notes on this clonotype: The junction departs from germline at one end; a sequencing error may be responsible. V usage is TRBV5-1 and J usage is TRBJ1-4; D is undetermined. The CDR3 has 15 residues. The germline CDR1 and CDR2 sequences are SGHRS and YFSETQ. The CDR3 DNA reads as TGCCCCAGCAGCCCGACCCTGGCCTCGGCGGGAAAACTGTTTTTT. It encodes CPSSPTLASAGKLFF. The variable domain in full, completed from reference TRBV5-1 and TRBJ1-4, reads KAGVTQTPRYLIKTRGQQVTLSCSPISGHRSVSWYQQTPGQGLQFLFEYFSETQRNKGNFPGRFSGRQFSNSRSEMNVSTLELGDSALYLCPSSPTLASAGKLFFGSGTQLSVL.

This clonotype was found many times. This sequence joins TRBV28 and TRBJ2-1; maybe TRBD2 (5 bases). V lost 3 bases and J 5 bases, leaving 8 bases between the germline ends. The CDR3 loop spans 13 amino acids. CDR1 and CDR2 from the germline V gene are MDHEN and SYDVKM. The CDR3 loop is CASSLGAHNEQFF. As DNA, the CDR3 is TGTGCCAGCAGTTTGGGAGCTCACAATGAGCAGTTCTTC.

There are many counts of this clonotype. The CDR3 spells CASSLLGAASGGVEQYF. CDR3 nucleotides: TGTGCCAGCAGCTTACTGGGGGCGGCTAGCGGAGGGGTCGAGCAGTACTTC. The chain links TRBV7-2 to TRBJ2-7, with D perhaps matching TRBD2 (7 bases). The CDR3 is 17 residues long. The V gene lost 2 bases and the J gene lost 6 bases, with 23 bases spanning the gap. The germline gives CDR1 SGHTA, CDR2 FQGNSA.